These T cell receptor beta chains were read from a single sample in a study of cytomegalovirus exposure and HLA in healthy donors. Only in-frame clones appear in the TCRdb table, and some are missing; sequencing was by immunoSEQ multiplex PCR. The sample holds 140,000 to 150,000 clones, 75% seen once. The specimen sequenced was PBMCs. The origin of the receptors is a man aged 25-40 years in good health and CMV-seronegative. Both conserved end residues are part of each CDR3. D genes are given only for firm matches. Size is stated for part of the rows, as once, few or many counts, or as a class when the clone is expanded.

TGTGCCAGCAGCCCGGGCATCCTAGCGGGAGGTAGCAAGACCCAGTACTTC | CASSPGILAGGSKTQYF | NA | TRBV7-2 | TRBD2 | TRBJ2-5
TGTGCCAGCAGCCGAACCCCGGGACTAGCGGGAGAAGATACGCAGTATTTT | CASSRTPGLAGEDTQYF | NA | TRBV7-9 | TRBD2 | TRBJ2-3
TGTGCCAGTAGTCCGATACAGGGAAGGGCCAAAAACATTCAGTACTTC | CASSPIQGRAKNIQYF | NA | TRBV19 | NA | TRBJ2-4
TGTGCCAGCAGCTTAGAACAGATGAACACTGAAGCTTTCTTT | CASSLEQMNTEAFF | NA | TRBV7-9 | NA | TRBJ1-1
TGTGCCAGCTGGGAATTGTGGGCTAGCGGACAAGAGACCCAGTACTTC | CASWELWASGQETQYF | once | TRBV7-9 | TRBD2 | TRBJ2-5
TGTGCCAGCAGCTTAGAAAGCGCGTCTTTGCAGTTCTTC | CASSLESASLQFF | few | TRBV11-2 | NA | TRBJ2-1
TGTGCCAGCAGCTCCGCTCGACAGGAAACCTCCTCCTACAATGAGCAGTTCTTC | CASSSARQETSSYNEQFF | NA | TRBV11-2 | NA | TRBJ2-1
TGTGCCAGCAGCCCGCGTGGAAACACCATATATTTT | CASSPRGNTIYF | NA | TRBV5-8 | NA | TRBJ1-3
TGTGCCAGCAGTTACAATGGGGGAGGGACTGAAGCTTTCTTT | CASSYNGGGTEAFF | NA | TRBV6-6 | NA | TRBJ1-1
TGTGCCAGCAGCACCGGGACTGCTAATAATTCACCCCTCCACTTT | CASSTGTANNSPLHF | NA | TRBV9 | NA | TRBJ1-6
TGTGCCAGTACGGGGACTAGCGGGGTCTTCGGGCAGTTCTTC | CASTGTSGVFGQFF | few | TRBV19 | TRBD2 | TRBJ2-1
TGTGCCAGCAGTTACCGGCGGGAATACGAGCAGTACTTC | CASSYRREYEQYF | NA | TRBV6-5 | NA | TRBJ2-7
TGTGCCAGCAGCACTCCCTATAGGACACGGAACACCGGGGAGCTGTTTTTT | CASSTPYRTRNTGELFF | NA | TRBV28 | NA | TRBJ2-2
TGTGCCAGCAGTATCGGGAATCGGGCAGATACGCAGTATTTT | CASSIGNRADTQYF | NA | TRBV27 | NA | TRBJ2-3
TGCAGCGTTGCCGGGACAGGTGACAATCAGCCCCAGCATTTT | CSVAGTGDNQPQHF | few | TRBV29-1 | TRBD1 | TRBJ1-5
TGTGCCAGCTCACCGACAGGGGCCCGCAATCAGCCCCAGCATTTT | CASSPTGARNQPQHF | NA | TRBV18 | TRBD1 | TRBJ1-5
TGTGCCAGCACCAACCAAGCGCCCCACTACACCTTC | CASTNQAPHYTF | NA | TRBV5-4 | NA | TRBJ1-2
TGTGCCAGCAGCTTAGACGGGGTGCTCCGAGACTATGGCTACACCTTC | CASSLDGVLRDYGYTF | few | TRBV7-2 | NA | TRBJ1-2
TGTGCCAGCAGTATTTACATGACAGGGTTCAATGAGCAGTTCTTC | CASSIYMTGFNEQFF | few | TRBV27 | TRBD1 | TRBJ2-1
TGTGCCAGCAGTGTTGGACTTCATGAGACTGAAGCTTTCTTT | CASSVGLHETEAFF | NA | TRBV2 | NA | TRBJ1-1
TGTGCCAGCAGCTTAGGGCAGGGCTCGAACGAGCAGTACTTC | CASSLGQGSNEQYF | medium-sized | TRBV7-6 | NA | TRBJ2-7
TGCGCCAGCAGCCCCGGGACTAGCGGAGGGGTTTACGAGCAGTACTTC | CASSPGTSGGVYEQYF | NA | TRBV5-1 | TRBD2 | TRBJ2-7
TGTGCCAGCAGTTTTGACAGGGTTGAGACCCAGTACTTC | CASSFDRVETQYF | NA | TRBV6-6 | TRBD1 | TRBJ2-5
TGTGCCAGCAGCTCGGAGAGACTCTCGGGACACCTCTCCTACGAGCAGTACTTC | CASSSERLSGHLSYEQYF | once | TRBV7-9 | NA | TRBJ2-7
TGTGCCAGCAGCTTGGCCGGGTACCAGGGGGCATCTGGCTACACCTTC | CASSLAGYQGASGYTF | NA | TRBV5-6 | TRBD1 | TRBJ1-2
TGTGCCAGCAGTCCCGGTCCGGGAGTCTCCTACAATGAGCAGTTCTTC | CASSPGPGVSYNEQFF | NA | TRBV27 | NA | TRBJ2-1
TGTGCCAGCTCGCCAAACAGGGGGCGCACCGGGGAGCTGTTTTTT | CASSPNRGRTGELFF | NA | TRBV18 | TRBD1 | TRBJ2-2
TGTGCCAGCAGATCGACAGGGCAGCAGCCCCAGCATTTT | CASRSTGQQPQHF | NA | TRBV6-5 | TRBD1 | TRBJ1-5
TGCGCCAGCAGCTTGTGGGGACAGGGGTTGGAAGAGACCCAGTACTTC | CASSLWGQGLEETQYF | NA | TRBV5-1 | TRBD1 | TRBJ2-5
TGTGCCAGCAGCGCGCGGGAGGGCCTTGTGAATGAGCAGTTCTTC | CASSAREGLVNEQFF | NA | TRBV9 | TRBD2 | TRBJ2-1
TGTGCCAGCAGAGATTGGACTCGCACAGATACGCAGTATTTT | CASRDWTRTDTQYF | few | TRBV2 | NA | TRBJ2-3
TGTGCCAGCAGTTTGGTCAGGGGCCAGGTGGAGCAGTACTTC | CASSLVRGQVEQYF | NA | TRBV27 | NA | TRBJ2-7
TGTGCCAGCAGCTCTTACTACGAGCAGTACTTC | CASSSYYEQYF | few | TRBV11-2 | NA | TRBJ2-7
TGTGCCAGCAGCCAGTTCGGGGAGCTGTTTTTT | CASSQFGELFF | NA | TRBV7-2 | NA | TRBJ2-2
TGTGCCAGCAGCTTAGGACAGCAGAACACTGAAGCTTTCTTT | CASSLGQQNTEAFF | NA | TRBV7-2 | NA | TRBJ1-1
TGTGCCAGCAGCCAATTGGGGGGGAACACTGAAGCTTTCTTT | CASSQLGGNTEAFF | NA | TRBV14 | NA | TRBJ1-1
TGCGCCAGCAGGGCGGGAGTAGCCGGAGATACGCAGTATTTT | CASRAGVAGDTQYF | NA | TRBV5-1 | TRBD2 | TRBJ2-3
TGTGCCAGCAAGTTGGGGGGTGTCTACACCTTC | CASKLGGVYTF | NA | TRBV6-5 | NA | TRBJ1-2
TGTGCCAGCAGCGTAGAATCGAGTCCCGCGTGGGGCTACACCTTC | CASSVESSPAWGYTF | NA | TRBV9 | NA | TRBJ1-2
TGTGCCAGCGGGACAGGGCGGCAAGAGACCCAGTACTTC | CASGTGRQETQYF | NA | TRBV7-9 | TRBD1 | TRBJ2-5
TGTGCCAGCAGCAAACGGGCTAGCGGATACAATGAGCAGTTCTTC | CASSKRASGYNEQFF | NA | TRBV21-1 | NA | TRBJ2-1
TGTGCCAGCAGCTTAGCGGCCAGGGGGAAAGAGACCCAGTACTTC | CASSLAARGKETQYF | NA | TRBV7-7 | TRBD1 | TRBJ2-5
TGTGCCAGCAGCGAAACTAGCGGGACCTACGAGCAGTACTTC | CASSETSGTYEQYF | NA | TRBV9 | TRBD2 | TRBJ2-7
TGTGCCAGCAGAGGGGACATAGGGAATTCACCCCTCCACTTT | CASRGDIGNSPLHF | NA | TRBV2 | NA | TRBJ1-6
TGTGCCAGCAGTTTTCAGGGCTCTGGGGCCAACGTCCTGACTTTC | CASSFQGSGANVLTF | once | TRBV28 | NA | TRBJ2-6
TGTGCCAGCAGCTTAACGAGGTCATCATCTAACTATGGCTACACCTTC | CASSLTRSSSNYGYTF | NA | TRBV7-3 | NA | TRBJ1-2
TGTGCTAGTGGTTTTTTGATTAGCGGAAGTTCCTACAATGAGCAGTTCTTC | CASGFLISGSSYNEQFF | NA | TRBV12-5 | NA | TRBJ2-1
TGCGCCAGCAGCCTTTTTAGCTCCTACGAGCAGTACTTC | CASSLFSSYEQYF | NA | TRBV5-1 | NA | TRBJ2-7
TGTGCCAGCAGTTCTACCCCTCCCGGGAGCAATCAGCCCCAGCATTTT | CASSSTPPGSNQPQHF | NA | TRBV28 | NA | TRBJ1-5
TGTGCCAGCAGCCCGGGACTAGCGGGGAGAAAGACCCAGTACTTC | CASSPGLAGRKTQYF | once | TRBV7-9 | TRBD2 | TRBJ2-5
TGTGCCAGCAGTTACATAGCGGGGGGCTCATACAATGAGCAGTTCTTC | CASSYIAGGSYNEQFF | NA | TRBV6-6 | TRBD2 | TRBJ2-1
TGTGCCAGTAGTTCCCTTGTGGACAGCGAAACTAACTATGGCTACACCTTC | CASSSLVDSETNYGYTF | NA | TRBV19 | NA | TRBJ1-2
TGTGCCAGCAGTGACTCGAGCGGGGCTGGAGATACGCAGTATTTT | CASSDSSGAGDTQYF | medium-sized | TRBV6-4 | TRBD2 | TRBJ2-3
TGCAGCGTCGAACCCGGGACTCATAGGACCTACAATGAGCAGTTCTTC | CSVEPGTHRTYNEQFF | NA | TRBV29-1 | NA | TRBJ2-1